This TCR beta chain was recovered during a study of blood T cells in healthy people across ages. For the second PCR, which ran for about 7 to 12 cycles, a sample-barcoded 5' primer and a J-beta primer mix were used. TCRdb re-derived calls from the 5' RACE reads in MiXCR, one entry per CDR3 protein. The data contain approximately 760,000 distinct CDR3 sequences, approximately 25% of them singletons. The CDR3 totals 16 residues. The V gene lost 4 bases and the J gene lost 0 bases, with 13 bases spanning the gap. The V gene's germline CDR1 is MNHEY and CDR2 SMNVEV (reference sequence). This clonotype has more than one count but fewer than ten. Its antigen is as yet unknown. Findings of the study overall: Among T cells, TCR beta diversity per million cells dropped roughly linearly as age rose.

This sample also appeared in a second study, on T cells of mothers and their children. Turning to that study: Mothers yielded over 9 million CDR3 reads, children 2.5 million to 3.5 million each. Overlap ran slightly, non-significantly higher for related than unrelated mother-child pairs. No persistent microchimeric T cell clones were detected at around 97 clones per million clonotypes sensitivity.

The receptor's source is a boy younger than 18 in good health. Input material: blood. The V gene is TRBV27, the J gene TRBJ1-5; possibly TRBD1 for D (6 bases). This CDR3 reads CASSSGAELSNQPQHF. The CDR3 DNA follows: TGTGCCAGCAGTTCAGGGGCGGAGCTTAGCAATCAGCCCCAGCATTTT.